This T cell receptor (beta chain) was observed in a study of shared clonotypes between healthy human individuals. The CDR3 extends over 13 amino acids. The germline CDR1 and CDR2 sequences are SGDLS and YYNGEE. V lost 0 bases to trimming and J lost 9 bases, with 10 bases between them. With regard to this clone: Its specificity is not known.

200 ng DNA, 25,000 to 30,000 T cell genomes, went into each sorted-subset replicate PCR. Assay used: immunoSEQ multiplex PCR; TCRdb lists only in-frame clones, some missing. Among millions of clones listed, around 93% were seen once. Naive-designated CD8 cells lacked CD45RO, were positively enriched for CCR7, and omitted terminally differentiated effector memory CD45RA+ cells. Study-wide results and caveats: Non-shared clonotypes were found to have lower generation probabilities than the clonotypes that were shared by all four of the sorted-subset donors. Sampling covered blood only; tissue repertoires likely differ.

The sequencing sample was made of naive CD8+ T cells from PBMCs. The chain is built from TRBV9 and TRBJ2-1; D is undetermined. This clonotype was obtained from a young man in good health. Some clones in this sample may be carry-over from other donors' samples. This chain's CDR3 is CASSVDGPAEQFF. The DNA for the CDR3 is TGTGCCAGCAGCGTAGATGGACCGGCTGAGCAGTTCTTC.